These T cell receptor beta chains were read from a single sample in a study of radiotherapy plus CTLA-4 blockade in lung cancer. Method: immunoSEQ multiplex PCR; TCRdb's copy keeps in-frame clones and lacks some. Of about 95,000 clones in the sample, 83% were seen once. Sequenced here: peripheral blood, sampled from a patient treated with radiotherapy plus ipilimumab. These receptors came from a human donor with non-small cell lung cancer who had stable disease on radiotherapy plus ipilimumab. Each CDR3 is given with its conserved first and last residue. A D gene is named only where the DNA matches it firmly. Expanded clones are given a class, and other clones once, few, many or no size at all.

clone size: few
D gene: NA
J gene: TRBJ2-2
V gene: TRBV19
CDR3 DNA: TGTGCCAGTAGTCCCACCGGGGTCCCCCCGAACACCGGGGAGCTGTTTTTT
CDR3 protein: CASSPTGVPPNTGELFF

clone size: NA
D gene: NA
J gene: TRBJ1-5
V gene: TRBV19
CDR3 DNA: TGTGCCAGTAGTATTCAGGGCTACAATCAGCCCCAGCATTTT
CDR3 protein: CASSIQGYNQPQHF

clone size: NA
D gene: TRBD2
J gene: TRBJ2-7
V gene: TRBV11-2
CDR3 DNA: TGTGCCAGCAGCCTCAGAGGGGACTACTCCTACGAGCAGTACTTC
CDR3 protein: CASSLRGDYSYEQYF

clone size: NA
D gene: NA
J gene: TRBJ2-5
V gene: TRBV28
CDR3 DNA: TGTGCCAGCAACCGGGATTGGGGGGAGACCCAGTACTTC
CDR3 protein: CASNRDWGETQYF

clone size: NA
D gene: TRBD1
J gene: TRBJ2-7
V gene: TRBV2
CDR3 DNA: TGTGCCAGCAGTGGTGGGTCCGACAGGGGCTACGAGCAGTACTTC
CDR3 protein: CASSGGSDRGYEQYF

clone size: NA
D gene: NA
J gene: TRBJ1-1
V gene: TRBV7-3
CDR3 DNA: TGTGCCAGCAGCTCCGGGAGGAGCACTGAAGCTTTCTTT
CDR3 protein: CASSSGRSTEAFF

clone size: NA
D gene: NA
J gene: TRBJ2-3
V gene: TRBV7-2
CDR3 DNA: TGTGCCAGCAGCTTAGCGCGTGCAGATACGCAGTATTTT
CDR3 protein: CASSLARADTQYF

clone size: NA
D gene: TRBD1
J gene: TRBJ1-6
V gene: TRBV27
CDR3 DNA: TGTGCCAGCCGGCGGGACAGGGGTAATTCACCCCTCCACTTT
CDR3 protein: CASRRDRGNSPLHF

clone size: NA
D gene: NA
J gene: TRBJ2-5
V gene: TRBV5-1
CDR3 DNA: TGCGCCAGCAGCCCGGGGCCTCGACTTCAAGAGACCCAGTACTTC
CDR3 protein: CASSPGPRLQETQYF

clone size: once
D gene: NA
J gene: TRBJ2-3
V gene: TRBV27
CDR3 DNA: TGTGCCAGCAGTTTATGGAGCGTGGCGGATACGCAGTATTTT
CDR3 protein: CASSLWSVADTQYF

clone size: NA
D gene: NA
J gene: TRBJ2-1
V gene: TRBV6-6
CDR3 DNA: TGTGCCAGCAGTTACTCTGGACTTATACACAATGAGCAGTTCTTC
CDR3 protein: CASSYSGLIHNEQFF

clone size: NA
D gene: NA
J gene: TRBJ1-1
V gene: TRBV19
CDR3 DNA: TGTGCCAGTAGTAGTCCGGGACGGATGAACACTGAAGCTTTCTTT
CDR3 protein: CASSSPGRMNTEAFF

clone size: NA
D gene: TRBD1
J gene: TRBJ2-7
V gene: TRBV6-1
CDR3 DNA: TGTGCCAGCAGTCCGCAGGGGGCAATGGACGAGCAGTACTTC
CDR3 protein: CASSPQGAMDEQYF

clone size: NA
D gene: NA
J gene: TRBJ2-5
V gene: TRBV27
CDR3 DNA: TGTGCCAGCAGTTTCCTCGTTAAAGGGACCCAGTACTTC
CDR3 protein: CASSFLVKGTQYF

clone size: NA
D gene: TRBD2
J gene: TRBJ2-7
V gene: TRBV9
CDR3 DNA: TGTGCCAGCAGCGTAGCGGTAGCGGGCCTCTACGAGCAGTACTTC
CDR3 protein: CASSVAVAGLYEQYF

clone size: NA
D gene: NA
J gene: TRBJ2-1
V gene: TRBV7-3
CDR3 DNA: TGTGCCAGCAGCTTAGAGCGACGTACCTACAATGAGCAGTTCTTC
CDR3 protein: CASSLERRTYNEQFF

clone size: NA
D gene: TRBD2
J gene: TRBJ2-1
V gene: TRBV9
CDR3 DNA: TGTGCCAGCAGCGTTGATAGCGGGGGGCTTCACAATGAGCAGTTCTTC
CDR3 protein: CASSVDSGGLHNEQFF

clone size: NA
D gene: NA
J gene: TRBJ2-1
V gene: TRBV9
CDR3 DNA: TGTGCCAGCAGCGTACAATCAGGTGTCCGGGAGCAGTTCTTC
CDR3 protein: CASSVQSGVREQFF

clone size: NA
D gene: NA
J gene: TRBJ1-3
V gene: TRBV27
CDR3 DNA: TGTGCCAGCAGTTTATCAACAGAATCTGGAAACACCATATATTTT
CDR3 protein: CASSLSTESGNTIYF

clone size: NA
D gene: NA
J gene: TRBJ2-1
V gene: TRBV7-2
CDR3 DNA: TGTGCCAGCAGCTTGCTAGCGCTTAGCTCCTACAATGAGCAGTTCTTC
CDR3 protein: CASSLLALSSYNEQFF

clone size: NA
D gene: TRBD2
J gene: TRBJ2-1
V gene: TRBV4-2
CDR3 DNA: TGTGCCAGCAGCCAAGCCGGGACTAGCGGGGTTTTGGGAAATGAGCAGTTCTTC
CDR3 protein: CASSQAGTSGVLGNEQFF

clone size: few
D gene: NA
J gene: TRBJ1-2
V gene: TRBV18
CDR3 DNA: TGTGCCAGCTCTACCGGAGATTATGGCTACACCTTC
CDR3 protein: CASSTGDYGYTF